These T cell receptor beta chains were read from a single sample in a study of T cell responses to AZD1222 COVID-19 vaccine. TCRdb keeps only in-frame clones here, not all; method: immunoSEQ multiplex PCR. The table lists 95,000 to 150,000 clones, over 75% of them singletons. Specimen: peripheral blood, collected on day 0 of AZD1222 vaccination. The source of these receptors is an adult in good health. The CDR3 runs from the conserved cysteine through the conserved F or W. The D gene is left open where the match is weak. Size is omitted from some rows. Given values are once, few, many or a class for expanded clones.

J | D | size | V | DNA | CDR3
TRBJ1-3 | . | once | TRBV28 | TGTGCCAGCAGTTTTGGGGGTAACTCTGGAAACACCATATATTTT | CASSFGGNSGNTIYF
TRBJ1-1 | . | few | TRBV19 | TGTGCCAGTAGTATATGGGCGGGGAACACTGAAGCTTTCTTT | CASSIWAGNTEAFF
TRBJ2-2 | TRBD2 | . | TRBV13 | TGTGCCAGCAGCTTAAGGCGGGGGGCGAACACCGGGGAGCTGTTTTTT | CASSLRRGANTGELFF
TRBJ2-7 | . | . | TRBV11-3 | TGTGCCAGCAGCTTGGGGCCGCCTACGCGCGAGCAGTACTTC | CASSLGPPTREQYF
TRBJ1-1 | . | . | TRBV6-2/TRBV6-3 | TGTGCCAGCAGTCTGGACAAGGGGTCATTCACTGAAGCTTTCTTT | CASSLDKGSFTEAFF
TRBJ2-5 | . | . | TRBV7-2 | TGTGCCAGCAGCTTAAATGGGAAAGAGACCCAGTACTTC | CASSLNGKETQYF
TRBJ1-3 | . | . | TRBV29-1 | TGCAGCGTTGAATCGGCAGGGGGAAACACCATATATTTT | CSVESAGGNTIYF
TRBJ1-5 | . | few | TRBV7-2 | TGTGCCAGCAGCTTGACAAACAATCAGCCCCAGCATTTT | CASSLTNNQPQHF
TRBJ2-7 | . | . | TRBV11-2 | TGTGCCAGCAGCTTACTCCCTATTGGACCCGAGGGGTGGGAGCAGTACTTC | CASSLLPIGPEGWEQYF
TRBJ2-7 | TRBD2 | once | TRBV2 | TGTGCCAGCAGTGAAGCTTCTGTGGGGACTAACCGCTACGAGCAGTACTTC | CASSEASVGTNRYEQYF
TRBJ2-1 | TRBD2 | . | TRBV4-1 | TGCGCCAGCAGCCTGGGACTAGCGGGATACAATGAGCAGTTCTTC | CASSLGLAGYNEQFF
TRBJ2-5 | TRBD2 | once | TRBV28 | TGTGCCAGCAGTCTCAGGCCTCTAGCGGGGGGACAAGAGACCCAGTACTTC | CASSLRPLAGGQETQYF
TRBJ1-1 | TRBD1 | . | TRBV28 | TGTGCCAGCAGTTTCATGACAGGGGGTTCCACTGAAGCTTTCTTT | CASSFMTGGSTEAFF
TRBJ2-5 | . | . | TRBV25-1 | TGTGCCAGCAGTGAATCCTGGGAAGAGACCCAGTACTTC | CASSESWEETQYF
TRBJ1-2 | . | . | TRBV7-9 | TGTGCCAGCAGCTTAGCCCAAGAGGGCTACACCTTC | CASSLAQEGYTF
TRBJ2-3 | TRBD2 | . | TRBV28 | TGTGCCAGCACCCTTGGGGGGGGGAGCACAGATACGCAGTATTTT | CASTLGGGSTDTQYF
TRBJ2-7 | TRBD1 | . | TRBV28 | TGTGCCAGCAGACCGGGACAGGCCTACGAGCAGTACTTC | CASRPGQAYEQYF
TRBJ2-2 | . | . | TRBV30 | TGTGCCTGGACCAACAGGCCGGGACACCCCACCGGGGAGCTGTTTTTT | CAWTNRPGHPTGELFF
TRBJ1-1 | . | few | TRBV30 | TGTGCCTGGAGAAAAGGAACAGGGTATAGGAACACTGAAGCTTTCTTT | CAWRKGTGYRNTEAFF
TRBJ2-6 | TRBD2 | . | TRBV27 | TGTGCCAGCAGCCTTGGCGGGGCGGGAGGGCGTGGGGCCAACGTCCTGACTTTC | CASSLGGAGGRGANVLTF
TRBJ1-4 | . | few | TRBV6-5 | TGTGCCAGCAGTATAATAGGTTCAACTAATGAAAAACTGTTTTTT | CASSIIGSTNEKLFF
TRBJ1-4 | . | . | TRBV30 | TGTGCCTGGAGTGCGGGTCTCTCGGGGGAAAAACTGTTTTTT | CAWSAGLSGEKLFF
TRBJ2-7 | TRBD1 | . | TRBV7-6 | TGTGCCAGCAGCTTAGTGGTGGGACAGGGGGCGACAAACGAGCAGTACTTC | CASSLVVGQGATNEQYF
TRBJ2-7 | . | . | TRBV28 | TGTGCCAGCCTTCTGGGACACTCGAGCTCCTACGAGCAGTACTTC | CASLLGHSSSYEQYF
TRBJ2-5 | TRBD2 | . | TRBV11-3 | TGTGCCAGCAGCGAAAGCGGGGCGACCCAAGAGACCCAGTACTTC | CASSESGATQETQYF
TRBJ1-1 | . | . | TRBV18 | TGTGCCAGCTCACCGGCCTCGTGGACTGAAGCTTTCTTT | CASSPASWTEAFF
TRBJ1-2 | . | once | TRBV27 | TGTGCCAGCAGTTTAGGGGGAAACTATGGCTACACCTTC | CASSLGGNYGYTF
TRBJ1-1 | . | . | TRBV28 | TGTGCCAGCAGTCCCCGCGGCGGGGGGGGAACTGAAGCTTTCTTT | CASSPRGGGGTEAFF
TRBJ2-7 | . | . | TRBV10-1 | TGCGCCAGCAGTGAGGGGGGGACAGCAGGATACGAGCAGTACTTC | CASSEGGTAGYEQYF
TRBJ1-5 | TRBD1 | . | TRBV5-8 | TGTGCCAGCAGCAAGACAGGGACAAGACAGCCCCAGCATTTT | CASSKTGTRQPQHF
TRBJ2-1 | TRBD1 | . | TRBV28 | TGTGCCAGCAGCCCGGGACAGGGATACAATGAGCAGTTCTTC | CASSPGQGYNEQFF